This T cell receptor beta chain was captured in a study of CD8 T cell repertoires and HIV-1 epitope variants. Remarks on this clone: Its antigen is still unknown.

Survey-depth immunoSEQ sequencing covered TCR beta CDR3 regions. Method: immunoSEQ multiplex PCR; TCRdb's copy keeps in-frame clones and lacks some. The data show under 6,500 clones, about 60% seen once. V dropped 0 bases and J dropped 0 bases, with 7 bases sitting between them. The CDR3 covers 15 residues. CDR1 SGDLS and CDR2 YYNGEE come from the germline V gene. V usage is TRBV9 and J usage is TRBJ1-3; D is uncertain. This TCR derives from a male donor with HIV. The sequenced sample was cultured CD8+ T cells derived from PBMCs. In DNA, the CDR3 is TGTGCCAGCAGCGTAGAAGGGTTCTCTGGAAACACCATATATTTT. This sequence encodes CASSVEGFSGNTIYF.